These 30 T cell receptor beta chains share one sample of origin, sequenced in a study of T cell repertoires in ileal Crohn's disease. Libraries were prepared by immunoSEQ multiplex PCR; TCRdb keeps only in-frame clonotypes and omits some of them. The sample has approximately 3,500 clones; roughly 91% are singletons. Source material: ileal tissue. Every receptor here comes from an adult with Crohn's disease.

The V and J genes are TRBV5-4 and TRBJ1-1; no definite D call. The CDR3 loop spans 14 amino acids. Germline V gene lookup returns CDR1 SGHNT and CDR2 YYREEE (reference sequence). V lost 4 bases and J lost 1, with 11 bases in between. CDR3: CASSPRTGNTEAFF. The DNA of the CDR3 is TGTGCCAGCAGCCCCCGGACGGGGAACACTGAAGCTTTCTTT.

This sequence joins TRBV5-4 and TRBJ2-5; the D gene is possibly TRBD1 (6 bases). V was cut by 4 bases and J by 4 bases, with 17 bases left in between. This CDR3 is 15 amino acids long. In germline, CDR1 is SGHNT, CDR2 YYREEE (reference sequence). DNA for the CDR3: TGTGCCAGCAGCCGAGAGGGGGTGGCCACAGAGACCCAGTACTTC. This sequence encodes CASSREGVATETQYF.

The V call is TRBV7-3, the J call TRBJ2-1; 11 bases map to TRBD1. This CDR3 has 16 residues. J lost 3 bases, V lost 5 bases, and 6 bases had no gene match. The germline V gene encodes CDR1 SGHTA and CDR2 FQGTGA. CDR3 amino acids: CASSPTGQGGYNEQFF. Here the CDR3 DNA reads TGTGCCAGCAGCCCGACGGGACAGGGGGGCTACAATGAGCAGTTCTTC.

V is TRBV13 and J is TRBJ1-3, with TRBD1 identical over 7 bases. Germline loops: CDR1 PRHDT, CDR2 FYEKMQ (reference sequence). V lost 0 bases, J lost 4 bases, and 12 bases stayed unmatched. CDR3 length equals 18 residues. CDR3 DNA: TGTGCCAGCAGCTTAGGCCTACGGCCTAAGGGGGCGGGAAACACCATATATTTT. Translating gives CASSLGLRPKGAGNTIYF.

The CDR3 sequence is CASSRGQGPGEQYF. CDR3 DNA sequence: TGCGCCAGCAGCAGGGGACAGGGACCCGGCGAGCAGTACTTC. This chain uses TRBV5-1 with TRBJ2-7, with TRBD1 matching 9 bases. The CDR3 is 14 residues long. The germline CDR1 and CDR2 sequences are SGHRS and YFSETQ. V was pared by 4 bases and J by 6 bases, with 8 bases of the junction left unmatched.

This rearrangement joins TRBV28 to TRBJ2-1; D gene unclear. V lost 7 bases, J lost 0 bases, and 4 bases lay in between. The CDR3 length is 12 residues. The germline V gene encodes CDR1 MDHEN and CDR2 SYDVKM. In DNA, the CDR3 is TGTGCCAGCACCAGCTCCTACAATGAGCAGTTCTTC. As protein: CASTSSYNEQFF.

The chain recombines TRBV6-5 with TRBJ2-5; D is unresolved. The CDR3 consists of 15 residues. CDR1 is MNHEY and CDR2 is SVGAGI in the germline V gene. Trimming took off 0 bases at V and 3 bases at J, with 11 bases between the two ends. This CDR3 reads CASSYSNRAEETQYF. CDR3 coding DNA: TGTGCCAGCAGTTACTCGAATAGGGCCGAAGAGACCCAGTACTTC.

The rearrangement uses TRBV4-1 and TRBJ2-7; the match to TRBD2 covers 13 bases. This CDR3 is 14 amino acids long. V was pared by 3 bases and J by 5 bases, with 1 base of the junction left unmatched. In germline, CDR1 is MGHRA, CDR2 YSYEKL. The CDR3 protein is CASSHGTSGNEQYF. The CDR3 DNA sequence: TGCGCCAGCAGCCATGGGACTAGCGGGAACGAGCAGTACTTC.

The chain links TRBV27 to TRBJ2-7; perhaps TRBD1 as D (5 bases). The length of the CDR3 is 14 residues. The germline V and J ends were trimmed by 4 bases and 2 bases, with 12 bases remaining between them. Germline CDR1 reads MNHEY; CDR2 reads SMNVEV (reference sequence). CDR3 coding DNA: TGTGCCAGCAGTTATCAGGGCGCAGCCTACGAGCAGTACTTC. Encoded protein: CASSYQGAAYEQYF.

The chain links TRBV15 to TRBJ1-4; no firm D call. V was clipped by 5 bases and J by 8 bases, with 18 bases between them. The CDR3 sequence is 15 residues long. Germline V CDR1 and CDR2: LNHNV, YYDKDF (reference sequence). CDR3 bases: TGTGCCACCAGCTTACAGTTCAAGGTTGCAGAAAAACTGTTTTTT. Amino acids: CATSLQFKVAEKLFF.

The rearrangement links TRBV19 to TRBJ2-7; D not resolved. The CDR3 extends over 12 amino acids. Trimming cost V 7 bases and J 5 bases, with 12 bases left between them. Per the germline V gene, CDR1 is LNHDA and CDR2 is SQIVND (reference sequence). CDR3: CASKGKVNEQYF. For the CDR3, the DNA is TGTGCCAGTAAAGGGAAGGTAAACGAGCAGTACTTC. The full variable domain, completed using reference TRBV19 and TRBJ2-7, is DGGITQSPKYLFRKEGQNVTLSCEQNLNHDAMYWYRQDPGQGLRLIYYSQIVNDFQKGDIAEGYSVSREKKESFPLTVTSAQKNPTAFYLCASKGKVNEQYFGPGTRLTVT.

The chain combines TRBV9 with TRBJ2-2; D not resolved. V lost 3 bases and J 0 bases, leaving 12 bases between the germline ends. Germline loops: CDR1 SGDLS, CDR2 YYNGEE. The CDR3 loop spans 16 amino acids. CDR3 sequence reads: CASSASPETNTGELFF. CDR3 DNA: TGTGCCAGCAGCGCCAGCCCAGAAACGAACACCGGGGAGCTGTTTTTT.

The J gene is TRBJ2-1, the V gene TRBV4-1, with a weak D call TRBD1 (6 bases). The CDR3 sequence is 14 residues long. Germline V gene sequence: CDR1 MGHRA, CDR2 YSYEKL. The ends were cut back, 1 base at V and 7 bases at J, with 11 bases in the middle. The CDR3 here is CASSQVRRGNEQFF. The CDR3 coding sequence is TGCGCCAGCAGCCAAGTCCGCAGGGGTAATGAGCAGTTCTTC.

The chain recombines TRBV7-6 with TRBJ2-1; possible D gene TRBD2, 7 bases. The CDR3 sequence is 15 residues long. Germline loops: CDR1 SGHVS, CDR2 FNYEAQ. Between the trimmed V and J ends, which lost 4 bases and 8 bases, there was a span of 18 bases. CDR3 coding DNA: TGTGCCAGCAGCTCCCAGGAGGGGGGGCTATATGAGCAGTTCTTC. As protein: CASSSQEGGLYEQFF.

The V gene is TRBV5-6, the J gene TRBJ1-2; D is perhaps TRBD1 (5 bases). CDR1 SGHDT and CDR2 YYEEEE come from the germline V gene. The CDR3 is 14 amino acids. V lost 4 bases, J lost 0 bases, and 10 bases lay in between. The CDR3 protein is CASSGGAANYGYTF. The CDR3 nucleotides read TGTGCCAGCAGCGGAGGGGCAGCTAACTATGGCTACACCTTC. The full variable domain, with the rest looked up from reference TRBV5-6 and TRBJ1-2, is DAGVTQSPTHLIKTRGQQVTLRCSPKSGHDTVSWYQQALGQGPQFIFQYYEEEERQRGNFPDRFSGHQFPNYSSELNVNALLLGDSALYLCASSGGAANYGYTFGSGTRLTVV.

Here the CDR3 DNA reads TGTGCCAGCAGCCCACTAGCGGGACGGGATGAGCAGTTCTTC. Amino acids: CASSPLAGRDEQFF. The genes are TRBV4-2 and TRBJ2-1; 10 nucleotides agree with TRBD2. The CDR3 runs to 14 residues. Per the germline V gene, CDR1 is LGHNA and CDR2 is YNFKEQ. Trimming at V came to 4 bases and at J to 8 bases, leaving 5 bases not matched to a gene.

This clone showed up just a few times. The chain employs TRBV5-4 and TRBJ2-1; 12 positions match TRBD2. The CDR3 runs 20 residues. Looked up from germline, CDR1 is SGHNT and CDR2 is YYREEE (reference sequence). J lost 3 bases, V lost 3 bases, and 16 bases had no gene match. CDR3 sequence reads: CASSSPGVSSGRAGYNEQFF. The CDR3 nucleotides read TGTGCCAGCAGCTCCCCCGGGGTGTCTAGCGGGAGGGCCGGCTACAATGAGCAGTTCTTC.

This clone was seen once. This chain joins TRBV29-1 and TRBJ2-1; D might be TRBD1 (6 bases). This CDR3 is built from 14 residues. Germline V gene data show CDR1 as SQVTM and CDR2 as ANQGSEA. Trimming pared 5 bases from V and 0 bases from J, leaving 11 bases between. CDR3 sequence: CSVSDRNSYNEQFF. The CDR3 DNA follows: TGCAGCGTTAGCGACAGGAACTCCTACAATGAGCAGTTCTTC.

Here the CDR3 reads CASSPTRGTGSYEQYF. The CDR3 coding sequence is TGTGCCAGCAGTCCCACCCGGGGGACAGGGTCCTACGAGCAGTACTTC. The chain combines TRBV28 with TRBJ2-7; 9 bases map to TRBD1. The germline gives CDR1 MDHEN, CDR2 SYDVKM. The CDR3 has 16 residues. The J segment lost 1 base and the V segment lost 5 bases, leaving 9 bases of the junction unmatched.

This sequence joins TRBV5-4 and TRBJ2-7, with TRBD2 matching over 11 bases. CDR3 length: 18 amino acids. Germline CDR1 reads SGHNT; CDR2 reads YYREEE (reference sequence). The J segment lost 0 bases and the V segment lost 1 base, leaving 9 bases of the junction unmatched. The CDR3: CASSLNPSGGKLSYEQYF. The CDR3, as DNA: TGTGCCAGCAGCTTGAATCCTAGCGGGGGGAAACTCTCCTACGAGCAGTACTTC.

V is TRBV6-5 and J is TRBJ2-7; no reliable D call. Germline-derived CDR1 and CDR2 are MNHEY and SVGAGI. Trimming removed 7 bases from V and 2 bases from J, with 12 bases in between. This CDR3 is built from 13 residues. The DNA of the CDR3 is TGTGCCAGCAAGGACCCGGCCGCCTACGAGCAGTACTTC. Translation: CASKDPAAYEQYF.

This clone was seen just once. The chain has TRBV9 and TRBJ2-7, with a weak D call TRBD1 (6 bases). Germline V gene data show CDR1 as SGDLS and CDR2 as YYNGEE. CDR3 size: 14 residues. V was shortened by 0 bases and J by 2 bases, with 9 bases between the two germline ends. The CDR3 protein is CASSVEGDTYEQYF. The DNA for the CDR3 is TGTGCCAGCAGCGTAGAGGGGGACACCTACGAGCAGTACTTC.

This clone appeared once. The DNA of the CDR3 is TGTGCCAGTAGTGAGCCAGGGCAGGGGAATGAAAAACTGTTTTTT. Its translation is CASSEPGQGNEKLFF. The gene calls are TRBV19 and TRBJ1-4; D possibly corresponds to TRBD1 (6 bases). Germline CDR1 LNHDA, CDR2 SQIVND (reference sequence). This CDR3 has 15 residues. Trimming left V 5 bases short and J 5 bases short, with 15 bases between.

The CDR3: CASSAGVRPQSRANVLTF. CDR3 nucleotide sequence: TGTGCCAGCAGCGCAGGCGTAAGGCCACAAAGTCGGGCCAACGTCCTGACTTTC. The chain has TRBV7-7 and TRBJ2-6; no clear D. V gave up 5 bases and J gave up 5 bases, with 22 bases separating them. Germline loops: CDR1 SSHAT, CDR2 FNYEAQ (reference sequence). The CDR3 loop spans 18 amino acids.

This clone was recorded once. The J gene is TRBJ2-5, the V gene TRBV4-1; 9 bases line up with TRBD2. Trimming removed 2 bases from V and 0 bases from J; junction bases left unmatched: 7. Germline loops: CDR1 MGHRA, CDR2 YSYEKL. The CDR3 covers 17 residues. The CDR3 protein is CASSQTGLAGYQETQYF. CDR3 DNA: TGCGCCAGCAGCCAAACAGGCCTAGCGGGGTACCAAGAGACCCAGTACTTC.

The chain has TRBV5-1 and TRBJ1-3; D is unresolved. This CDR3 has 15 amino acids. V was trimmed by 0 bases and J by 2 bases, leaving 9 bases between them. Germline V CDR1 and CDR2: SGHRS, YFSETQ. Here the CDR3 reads CASSLGSGAGNTIYF. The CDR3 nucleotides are TGCGCCAGCAGCTTGGGGTCTGGGGCTGGAAACACCATATATTTT.

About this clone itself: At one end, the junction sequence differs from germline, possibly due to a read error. As DNA, the CDR3 is TGTGCTAGCAGCTTATTCGACACAGATACGCAGTATTTT. Protein: CASSLFDTDTQYF. V gene TRBV7-7 combines with J gene TRBJ2-3; D is ambiguous. The CDR3 is 13 amino acids. CDR1 and CDR2 from the germline V gene are SSHAT and FNYEAQ (reference sequence).

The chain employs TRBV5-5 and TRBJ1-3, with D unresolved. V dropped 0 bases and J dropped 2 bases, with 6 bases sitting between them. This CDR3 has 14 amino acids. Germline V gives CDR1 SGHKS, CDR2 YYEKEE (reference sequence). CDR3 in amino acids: CASSLAGAGNTIYF. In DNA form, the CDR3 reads TGTGCCAGCAGCTTGGCGGGAGCTGGAAACACCATATATTTT.

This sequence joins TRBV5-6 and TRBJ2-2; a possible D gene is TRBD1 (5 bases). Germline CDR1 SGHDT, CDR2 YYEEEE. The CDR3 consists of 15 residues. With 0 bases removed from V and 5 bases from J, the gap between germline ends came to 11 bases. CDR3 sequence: CASSLGRAETGELFF. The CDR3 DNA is TGTGCCAGCAGCTTGGGCAGGGCTGAAACCGGGGAGCTGTTTTTT.

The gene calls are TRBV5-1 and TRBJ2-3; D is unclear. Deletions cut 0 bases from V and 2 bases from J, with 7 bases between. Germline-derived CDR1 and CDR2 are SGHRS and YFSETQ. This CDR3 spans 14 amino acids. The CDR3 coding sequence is TGCGCCAGCAGCTTGGAAATCTCCACAGATACGCAGTATTTT. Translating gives CASSLEISTDTQYF.